The 9 T cell receptor beta chains listed next were all sequenced from one sample in a study of blood T cell repertoires in COVID-19. Data came from immunoSEQ multiplex PCR; TCRdb stores just in-frame clones and leaves some out. The table shows 200,000 to 300,000 clones, with approximately 86% occurring only once. The sequenced sample was peripheral blood. The receptors originated from a human donor in a cohort sampled during active COVID-19.

The chain uses TRBV24-1 and TRBJ2-7, with 15 bases fitting TRBD2. Trimming removed 2 bases from V and 2 bases from J; junction bases left unmatched: 6. CDR1 and CDR2 (germline): KGHDR, SFDVKD. This CDR3 has 18 amino acids. DNA of the CDR3: TGTGCCACCAGTGATTCGTGGGGACTAGCGGGAGGAACCTACGAGCAGTACTTC. It codes for CATSDSWGLAGGTYEQYF.

This clone has only one observation. The rearrangement joins TRBV5-1 to TRBJ1-1; the D is unclear. The CDR3 sequence is 13 residues long. V was clipped by 6 bases and J by 8 bases, with 17 bases between them. CDR1 SGHRS and CDR2 YFSETQ come from the germline V gene. This chain's CDR3 is CASTPTGMGEAFF. The CDR3 nucleotides are TGCGCCAGCACCCCGACGGGGATGGGAGAAGCTTTCTTT. The complete variable domain, with remaining parts taken from reference TRBV5-1 and TRBJ1-1, reads KAGVTQTPRYLIKTRGQQVTLSCSPISGHRSVSWYQQTPGQGLQFLFEYFSETQRNKGNFPGRFSGRQFSNSRSEMNVSTLELGDSALYLCASTPTGMGEAFFGQGTRLTVV.

The chain couples TRBV5-1 to TRBJ1-5; no definite D call. The CDR3 extends over 15 amino acids. Between the trimmed V and J ends, which lost 0 bases and 0 bases, there was a span of 7 bases. Germline V CDR1 and CDR2: SGHRS, YFSETQ. For the CDR3, the DNA is TGCGCCAGCAGCTTGGTAGGAGATAGCAATCAGCCCCAGCATTTT. This encodes CASSLVGDSNQPQHF. Drawing the rest from reference TRBV5-1 and TRBJ1-5, the complete variable domain is KAGVTQTPRYLIKTRGQQVTLSCSPISGHRSVSWYQQTPGQGLQFLFEYFSETQRNKGNFPGRFSGRQFSNSRSEMNVSTLELGDSALYLCASSLVGDSNQPQHFGDGTRLSIL.

Concerning this clone itself: Other DNA sequences from this sample encode an identical CDR3 as well. The J gene is TRBJ2-1, the V gene TRBV6-5; the match to TRBD1 covers 8 bases. CDR1 is MNHEY and CDR2 is SVGAGI in the germline V gene. After removal of 6 bases from V and 0 bases from J, the junction contained 4 bases not matched to a gene. This CDR3 is built from 15 residues. CDR3 coding DNA: TGTGCCAGCAGCCGACAGGGGAACTCCTACAATGAGCAGTTCTTC. Encoded protein: CASSRQGNSYNEQFF.

The chain couples TRBV21-1 to TRBJ2-2; whether TRBD1, the table's D call, matches the DNA was not checked. TRBV21-1 counts as a pseudogene. The CDR3 covers 17 residues. The CDR3: CASSLPDRWRWTGELFF. CDR3 sequence (DNA): TGTGCCAGCAGCCTCCCGGACAGGTGGCGCTGGACCGGGGAGCTGTTTTTT.

The chain recombines TRBV30 with TRBJ2-1, with TRBD1 matching 10 bases. CDR1 is GTSNPN, CDR2 SVGIG, per germline (reference sequence). With 3 bases clipped from V and 4 bases from J, the junction kept 27 bases outside the gene matches. The CDR3 consists of 22 residues. CDR3 sequence (DNA): TGTGCCTGGAGCGGGGGGGACAGGGGCGGTAGCGGGGTCCCGATGGGGTACAATGAGCAGTTCTTC. It specifies CAWSGGDRGGSGVPMGYNEQFF.

The V call is TRBV21-1, the J call TRBJ2-1; the table assigns TRBD1, which was not confirmed against the DNA. TRBV21-1 corresponds to a pseudogene. This CDR3 is 16 amino acids long. For the CDR3, the DNA is TGTGCCAGCAGGGACGGGACACGAAGCTCCTACAATGAGCAGTTCTTC. This encodes CASRDGTRSSYNEQFF.

This chain connects TRBV28 to TRBJ1-2, with a tentative D call TRBD1 (6 bases). This CDR3 comprises 16 residues. Germline V gene data show CDR1 as MDHEN and CDR2 as SYDVKM. V lost 5 bases, J lost 3 bases, and 19 bases lay in between. CDR3 sequence (DNA): TGTGCCAGCAGTACGCCAACCGGACAGCAATACTATGGCTACACCTTC. Its translation: CASSTPTGQQYYGYTF.

CDR3 bases: TGTGCCAGTAGTATCAATAGCGGCCTCCAAGAGACCCAGTACTTC. Translating it yields CASSINSGLQETQYF. This chain connects TRBV19 to TRBJ2-5; perhaps TRBD2 as D (6 bases). Trimming took 3 bases from V and 1 from J, leaving 12 bases between them. CDR3 length: 15 residues. The germline V gene encodes CDR1 LNHDA and CDR2 SQIVND (reference sequence).